This is a list of T cell receptor beta chains from one sample in a study of cytomegalovirus exposure and HLA in healthy donors. The data were produced by immunoSEQ multiplex PCR, yet TCRdb's version contains in-frame clones alone and is incomplete. Its clone listing holds 50,000 or so clones. Input material: PBMCs. These receptors were taken from a man aged 35 to 55 in good health and CMV-seropositive. CDR3s include the opening cysteine and the closing phenylalanine or tryptophan. D genes are given only for firm matches.

V,J,D,DNA,CDR3
TRBV7-2,TRBJ1-2,-,TGTGCCAGCAGCTTAGTAGGGGGGGTGGGCTATGGCTACACCTTC,CASSLVGGVGYGYTF
TRBV28,TRBJ1-4,TRBD1,TGTGCCAGCAGTGCAGGGGGTACCAATGAAAAACTGTTTTTT,CASSAGGTNEKLFF
TRBV4-2,TRBJ2-5,TRBD1,TGTGCCAGCAGCCAAGCCAGTCCCCGGGACAGGGGGTCTGAGACCCAGTACTTC,CASSQASPRDRGSETQYF
TRBV11-2,TRBJ1-1,-,TGTGCCAGCAGCTTAGTGCGGGGGTCCATGAACACTGAAGCTTTCTTT,CASSLVRGSMNTEAFF
TRBV5-1,TRBJ2-7,-,TGCGCCAGCAGCCCCCGACTAGACTACGAGCAGTACTTC,CASSPRLDYEQYF
TRBV23-1,TRBJ1-5,-,TGCGCCAGCAGTCGGCGGGGCAATCAGCCCCAGCATTTT,CASSRRGNQPQHF
TRBV29-1,TRBJ1-1,-,TGCAGCGTTAACCGGGACACTACTGAAGCTTTCTTT,CSVNRDTTEAFF
TRBV27,TRBJ2-7,-,TGTGCCAGCAGTCGACAGGCAACCTACGAGCAGTACTTC,CASSRQATYEQYF
TRBV7-8,TRBJ1-3,-,TGTGCCAGCAGTTCCACTAGGGTCGCTGGAAACACCATATATTTT,CASSSTRVAGNTIYF
TRBV7-2,TRBJ1-3,-,TGTGCCGCCCTTTCTGGCGGGATTGGAAACACCATATATTTT,CAALSGGIGNTIYF
TRBV7-9,TRBJ1-6,TRBD1,TGTGCCAGCACCAAGACAGGGCCCTCACCCCTCCACTTT,CASTKTGPSPLHF
TRBV27,TRBJ2-2,-,TGTGCCAGCAGCTCCTCCGGGTCCACGCCCGGGGAGCTGTTTTTT,CASSSSGSTPGELFF
TRBV27,TRBJ2-6,TRBD1,TGTGCCAGCGGGATACAGGGGGGCTCTGGGGCCAACGTCCTGACTTTC,CASGIQGGSGANVLTF
TRBV19,TRBJ1-5,-,TGTGCCAGTAGTATATCAAGCAATCAGCCCCAGCATTTT,CASSISSNQPQHF
TRBV29-1,TRBJ2-7,TRBD2,TGCAGCGCGATGACTAGCGGGGGCAGGGGCGAGCAGTACTTC,CSAMTSGGRGEQYF
TRBV15,TRBJ1-5,TRBD1,TGTGCCACCAGGGGGGACAGGGGGTACCTGAATCAGCCCCAGCATTTT,CATRGDRGYLNQPQHF
TRBV7-2,TRBJ1-1,-,TGTGCCAGCAGCTTAGCGCGGGATGCTGAAGCTTTCTTT,CASSLARDAEAFF
TRBV5-6,TRBJ2-7,TRBD2,TGTGCCAGCAGCTCGCCGGGATGGCGGGAGGGCCCGGACGAGCAGTACTTC,CASSSPGWREGPDEQYF
TRBV27,TRBJ1-5,-,TGTGCCAGCAGTTTATTGTCCTCCAATCAGCCCCAGCATTTT,CASSLLSSNQPQHF
TRBV14,TRBJ2-7,-,TGTGCCAGCAGCCAAGAGGCCTTCACCTACGAGCAGTACTTC,CASSQEAFTYEQYF
TRBV11-2,TRBJ2-7,-,TGTGCCAGCGGACTCTCCTACGAGCAGTACTTC,CASGLSYEQYF
TRBV7-3,TRBJ2-2,-,TGTGCCAGCAGCCTGGACTGGAACACCGGGGAGCTGTTTTTT,CASSLDWNTGELFF
TRBV6-5,TRBJ2-1,-,TGTGCCAGCGAACAGGGTCTGGGGAATGAGCAGTTCTTC,CASEQGLGNEQFF
TRBV5-1,TRBJ2-3,TRBD2,TGCGCCAGCAGCCCGGGGACTAGCGGATTTAGCACAGATACGCAGTATTTT,CASSPGTSGFSTDTQYF